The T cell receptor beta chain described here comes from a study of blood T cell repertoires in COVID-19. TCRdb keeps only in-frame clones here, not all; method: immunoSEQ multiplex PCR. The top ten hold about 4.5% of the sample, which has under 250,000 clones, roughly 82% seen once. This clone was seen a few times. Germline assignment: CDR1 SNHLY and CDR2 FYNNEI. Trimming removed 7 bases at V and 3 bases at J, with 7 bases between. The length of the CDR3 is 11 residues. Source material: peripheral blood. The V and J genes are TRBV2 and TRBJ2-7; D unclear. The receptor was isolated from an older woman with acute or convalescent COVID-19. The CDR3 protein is CASTLYYEQYF. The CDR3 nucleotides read TGTGCCAGCACACTCTACTACGAGCAGTACTTC.